This entry features one TCR beta chain sequence. This clonotype showed up just a few times. Its antigen remains undetermined. Base qualities are missing; no much larger clone stands one base away. Synthesis of TCR cDNA relied on 5'RACE template switching, a step that introduced a universal primer site along with unique molecular identifiers. Priming of cDNA synthesis was performed from both the TCR alpha and TCR beta constant segments. Two PCR steps were used to amplify libraries, with sample barcodes and sequencing adapters being added in the second step. Sequencing of the libraries was done on either Illumina HiSeq 2500 (2x100 bp) or NovaSeq (2x150 bp). The authors processed their data as follows. MIGEC handled demultiplexing of reads and collapsing into UMI consensus sequences, while MiXCR performed V(D)J alignment. Vaccine-responding clonotypes were defined with edgeR using replicate PBMC samples, requiring FDR below 0.01 and a log2 fold change above 5 up to day 15. Bulk clonotypes were assigned CD4 or CD8 identity according to which sequenced CD4 or CD8 repertoire held them at higher abundance. TCRdb's own reprocessing of the public reads used fastp at Q25 and MiXCR and kept productive beta chains. Entries that share a CDR3 protein sequence are merged under the most common genes and DNA. TCRdb, not the original authors, processed these V and J calls. The sample table contains a few hundred thousand distinct CDR3 sequences; only one count was recorded for around 10% of them. Of the sample, more than 15% falls within the top ten clones.

V gives up 3 bases and J gives up 3 bases, and the segment between their germline ends measures 16 bases. Spanning cysteine to phenylalanine, the CDR3 consists of 15 amino acids. Only the CDR3 DNA stays, 45 bases, in frame from base 1. The germline V gene (reference sequence) gives CDR1 as SGHNT and CDR2 as YYREEE. The data were obtained in a study of T cells after yellow fever vaccination (dated 2019 in TCRdb). With respect to the entire study: The SMART-Seq v4 Ultra Low Input RNA kit was used to prepare libraries from fractions with low cell numbers. Blood was drawn at multiple timepoints before and after primary and secondary immunization, with bulk PBMC replicates and cell subsets isolated. Two healthy male donors, one aged 18 to 30 and one aged 30 to 39 years, were included in the cohort. To track T-cell clones before and after primary and booster YFV17D yellow fever vaccination, bulk TCR alpha and beta repertoires were sequenced longitudinally.

Overall study outcomes, separate from this receptor: A small fraction of clonotypes showed up in both the CD4 and CD8 compartments, probably as a result of convergent recombination. Because abundant contaminating clonotypes from the bulk population could be contained in FACS-sorted repertoires, computational filtering was required. Because only two donors were included in the study, the extent to which the findings can be generalized is limited. After the booster, most clones that had expanded after primary vaccination were detected again (over 95% of CD4 and more than 85% of CD8), suggesting broad maintenance of memory. The secondary T-cell response was found to be weaker but faster than the primary response, with a peak reached on day 5 rather than on day 15.

The treatment or condition label corresponds to: live attenuated yellow fever vaccine strain. At every blood-draw timepoint, two biological replicates of bulk PBMCs were collected. PBMCs were isolated from peripheral blood using a standard Ficoll-Paque protocol. RNA was extracted with TriZol from bulk PBMCs, CD4 and CD8 fractions, and dextramer-positive and dextramer-negative fractions. The source material was PBMCs, sampled on the day of the first yellow fever vaccination. The chain is encoded by TRBV5-4 joined to TRBJ2-7, with a tentative D gene TRBD2 over 5 matching bases. The TCR was taken from a man between 18 and 29 years old who received the YFV17D yellow fever vaccine. The CDR3 reads CASSYGEPSLYEQYF. The DNA sequence follows: TGTGCCAGCAGCTACGGGGAGCCGTCACTCTACGAGCAGTACTTC.